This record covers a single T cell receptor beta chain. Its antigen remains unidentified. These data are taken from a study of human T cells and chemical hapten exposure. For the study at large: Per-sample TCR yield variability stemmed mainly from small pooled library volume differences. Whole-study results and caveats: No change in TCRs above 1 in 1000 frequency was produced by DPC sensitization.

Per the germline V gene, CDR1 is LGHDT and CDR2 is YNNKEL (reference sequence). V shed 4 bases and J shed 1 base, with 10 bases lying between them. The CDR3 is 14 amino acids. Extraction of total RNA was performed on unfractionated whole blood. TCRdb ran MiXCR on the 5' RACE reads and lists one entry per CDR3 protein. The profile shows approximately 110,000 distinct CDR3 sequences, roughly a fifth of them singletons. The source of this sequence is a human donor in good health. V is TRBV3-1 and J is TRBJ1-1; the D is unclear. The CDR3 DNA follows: TGTGCCAGCAGCCCTTACCAGACGAACACTGAAGCTTTCTTT. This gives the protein CASSPYQTNTEAFF. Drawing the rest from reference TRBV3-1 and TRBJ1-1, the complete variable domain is DTAVSQTPKYLVTQMGNDKSIKCEQNLGHDTMYWYKQDSKKFLKIMFSYNNKELIINETVPNRFSPKSPDKAHLNLHINSLELGDSAVYFCASSPYQTNTEAFFGQGTRLTVV.